This T cell receptor beta chain was documented in a study of post-analysis software for immune sequencing data. The CDR3 is made up of 14 amino acids. Trimming removed 1 base from V and 4 bases from J, with 8 bases in between. CDR1 LGHDT and CDR2 YNNKEL come from the germline V gene (reference sequence). General study results and limits: TRBV5-6, TRBV5-1 and TRBV20-1 belonged to a set of roughly 5 TRBV segments that were more frequent in patients than controls.

Unique molecular identifiers were present in the TCR beta cDNA libraries. TCRdb processed the PCR reads anew with MiXCR; each CDR3 protein has one entry. The sample gives roughly 540,000 distinct CDR3 sequences, roughly 34% of which show up once; approximately 6% is in the top ten. Points on this clonotype: Its antigen is not known.

The receptor comes from a girl under 18 with multiple sclerosis. V and J are TRBV3-1 and TRBJ2-1; the D is unclear. Input material: blood. This CDR3 reads CASSQVFKYNEQFF. CDR3 in DNA: TGTGCCAGCAGCCAAGTCTTCAAGTACAATGAGCAGTTCTTC.